The source of this T cell receptor (beta chain) is a study of blood T cell repertoires in COVID-19. Study overall: The United States, Italy and Spain supplied acute and convalescent COVID-19 samples. T cells, B-cell-depleted T cells, or PBMCs provided the cDNA or gDNA that served as material.

Only in-frame clones appear in the TCRdb table, and some are missing; sequencing was by immunoSEQ multiplex PCR. The data contain some 280,000 clones, about 88% of them singletons. The CDR3 spans 15 residues. The V end lost 4 bases, the J end lost 4 bases, and 15 bases lay between the germline ends. The germline CDR1 and CDR2 sequences are LGHDT and YNNKEL (reference sequence). The chain combines TRBV3-1 (or the pseudogene TRBV3-2) with TRBJ2-3, with D perhaps matching TRBD2 (7 bases). The origin of this receptor is a woman aged 60-75 years with acute or convalescent COVID-19. Specimen: peripheral blood. CDR3 sequence reads: CASSLRGGQADTQYF. For the CDR3, the DNA is TGTGCCAGCAGCCTTAGGGGGGGTCAGGCAGATACGCAGTATTTT.